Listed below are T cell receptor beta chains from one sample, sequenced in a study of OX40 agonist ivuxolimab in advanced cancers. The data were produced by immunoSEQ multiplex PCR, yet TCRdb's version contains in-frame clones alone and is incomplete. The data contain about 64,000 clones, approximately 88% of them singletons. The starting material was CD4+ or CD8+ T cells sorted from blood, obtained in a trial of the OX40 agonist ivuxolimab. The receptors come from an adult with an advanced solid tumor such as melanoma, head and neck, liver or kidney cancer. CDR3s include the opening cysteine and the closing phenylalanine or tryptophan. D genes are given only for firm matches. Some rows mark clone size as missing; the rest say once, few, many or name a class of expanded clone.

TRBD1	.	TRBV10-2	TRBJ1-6	TGCGCCACCAGGGGACTGACAGGGGATAATTCACCCCTCCACTTT	CATRGLTGDNSPLHF
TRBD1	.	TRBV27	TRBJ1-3	TGTGCCAGCAAATACCGGGACAGGCCTGGAAACACCATATATTTT	CASKYRDRPGNTIYF
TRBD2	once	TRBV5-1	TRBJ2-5	TGCGCCAGCAGCTGGGGGACTAGAGGGCAAGAGACCCAGTACTTC	CASSWGTRGQETQYF
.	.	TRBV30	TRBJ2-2	TGTGCCTGGAGTGTGGCAGGGACGAACACCGGGGAGCTGTTTTTT	CAWSVAGTNTGELFF
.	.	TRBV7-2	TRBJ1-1	TGTGCCAGCAGCTTAAATAGGGCAAACACTGAAGCTTTCTTT	CASSLNRANTEAFF
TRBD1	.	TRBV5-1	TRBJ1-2	TGCGCCAGCAGCTTGGAGGGGACAGGGGAAGGTTCTGGCTACACCTTC	CASSLEGTGEGSGYTF
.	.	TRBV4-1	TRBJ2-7	TGCGCCAGCAGTAAGGGTTACGAGCAGTACTTC	CASSKGYEQYF
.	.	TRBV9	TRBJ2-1	TGTGCCAGCAGCTCCCCCGGGACCCGAAACAATGAGCAGTTCTTC	CASSSPGTRNNEQFF
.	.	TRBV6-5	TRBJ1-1	TGTGCCAGCAGGTTCAGGGGTAGAGCTTTCTTT	CASRFRGRAFF
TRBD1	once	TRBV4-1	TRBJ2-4	TGCGCCAGCAGCCAAGAGGGCAGGGGGGCCAAAAACATTCAGTACTTC	CASSQEGRGAKNIQYF
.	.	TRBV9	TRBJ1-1	TGTGCCAGCAGCGTAGCTGGGCTCACGATGAACACTGAAGCTTTCTTT	CASSVAGLTMNTEAFF
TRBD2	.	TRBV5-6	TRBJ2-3	TGTGCCAGCAGCCAACGGGGGGTGACTAGCACAGATACGCAGTATTTT	CASSQRGVTSTDTQYF
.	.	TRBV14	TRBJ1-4	TGTGCCAGCAGCCAACGAGGGGCGGGAACTAATGAAAAACTGTTTTTT	CASSQRGAGTNEKLFF
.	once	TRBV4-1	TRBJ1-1	TGCGCCAGCAGCCAATTGCCGGGTCTTCCGAACACTGAAGCTTTCTTT	CASSQLPGLPNTEAFF
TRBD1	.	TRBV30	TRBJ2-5	TGTGCCTGGAGTGTAAAGGGGACAGGGTTCCAAGAGACCCAGTACTTC	CAWSVKGTGFQETQYF
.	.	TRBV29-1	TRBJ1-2	TGCAGCGTTGAAGATAACAGCTTGGGCTATGGCTACACCTTC	CSVEDNSLGYGYTF
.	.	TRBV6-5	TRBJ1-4	TGTGCCAGCAGTTACTCGAATGGGCAGGATGAAAAACTGTTTTTT	CASSYSNGQDEKLFF
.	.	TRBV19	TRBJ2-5	TGTGCCAGTGGAAATATCAGGGGAAGGGAGACCCAGTACTTC	CASGNIRGRETQYF
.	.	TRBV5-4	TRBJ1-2	TGTGCCAGCAGCGGTGACAGTAACTATGGCTACACCTTC	CASSGDSNYGYTF
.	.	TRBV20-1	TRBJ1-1	TGCAGTCCCTCAGGGCGTGAAGCTTTCTTT	CSPSGREAFF
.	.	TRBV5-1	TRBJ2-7	TGCGCCAGCAGCTTGTCTCCTAGCGAGTACGAGCAGTACTTC	CASSLSPSEYEQYF
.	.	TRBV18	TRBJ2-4	TGTGCCAGCTCACCACCGATGGAGGCAGGCAAAAACATTCAGTACTTC	CASSPPMEAGKNIQYF
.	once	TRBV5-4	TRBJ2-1	TGTGCCAGCAGCCAACTTACAGGGATTTACAATGAGCAGTTCTTC	CASSQLTGIYNEQFF
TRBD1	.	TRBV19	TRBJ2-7	TGTGCCAGTAGTACCCAGGGACAGGGGGCGTACGAGCAGTACTTC	CASSTQGQGAYEQYF
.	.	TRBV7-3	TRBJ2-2	TGTGCCAGCAGCTCTCGTGGGGGGAACACCGGGGAGCTGTTTTTT	CASSSRGGNTGELFF
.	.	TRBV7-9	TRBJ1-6	TGTGCCAGCAGCCCTCTGAGCTCCTATAATTCACCCCTCCACTTT	CASSPLSSYNSPLHF
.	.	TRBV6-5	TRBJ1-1	TGTGCCAGCAGGTTGGCCGCGGCTTTCTTT	CASRLAAAFF
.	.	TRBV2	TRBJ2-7	TGTGCCAGCATGATCAGTGGGTACGAGCAGTACTTC	CASMISGYEQYF
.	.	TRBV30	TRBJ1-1	TGTGCCTGGAGGGGGGGGTCAGCTGAAGCTTTCTTT	CAWRGGSAEAFF
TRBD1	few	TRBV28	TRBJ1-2	TGTGCCAGCAGTCAGGACAGGAGAAACTATGGCTACACCTTC	CASSQDRRNYGYTF
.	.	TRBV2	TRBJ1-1	TGTGCCAGCAGTGAGGAGGGTTCGGCTGAAGCTTTCTTT	CASSEEGSAEAFF
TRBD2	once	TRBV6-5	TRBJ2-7	TGTGCCAGCAGTTATACTCCGGGACTAGCGACCGAGCAGTACTTC	CASSYTPGLATEQYF
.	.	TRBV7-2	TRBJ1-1	TGTGCCAGCAGCTTAGCGTATGGGGGGAACACTGAAGCTTTCTTT	CASSLAYGGNTEAFF
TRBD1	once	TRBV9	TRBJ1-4	TGTGCCAGCAGCGTAACAGGGGGCGTCGGCGAAAAACTGTTTTTT	CASSVTGGVGEKLFF
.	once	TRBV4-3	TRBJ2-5	TGCGCCAGCAGCCAAAGAGGACGGTGGGAGACCCAGTACTTC	CASSQRGRWETQYF
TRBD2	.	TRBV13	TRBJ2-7	TGTGCCAGCAGCTTCCGGACTAGCGGGGGGGCCACCTCCTACGAGCAGTACTTC	CASSFRTSGGATSYEQYF
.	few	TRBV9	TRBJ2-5	TGTGCCAGCAGCGTCTTAATAGGTAGCGGTCAAGAGACCCAGTACTTC	CASSVLIGSGQETQYF
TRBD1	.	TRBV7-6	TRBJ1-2	TGTGCCAGCAGCCCAACAGGGGGCGAAGGTGGCTACACCTTC	CASSPTGGEGGYTF
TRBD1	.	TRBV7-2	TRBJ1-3	TGTGCCAGCAGCTGGACAGGGGGGCCTGGAAACACCATATATTTT	CASSWTGGPGNTIYF
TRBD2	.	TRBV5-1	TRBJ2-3	TGCGCCAGCAGCTTGAGCGGGGGGGCCGAAGATACGCAGTATTTT	CASSLSGGAEDTQYF
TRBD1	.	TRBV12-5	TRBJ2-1	TGTGCTAGTGGTTCTGGACAGGGTTGGGATGAGCAGTTCTTC	CASGSGQGWDEQFF